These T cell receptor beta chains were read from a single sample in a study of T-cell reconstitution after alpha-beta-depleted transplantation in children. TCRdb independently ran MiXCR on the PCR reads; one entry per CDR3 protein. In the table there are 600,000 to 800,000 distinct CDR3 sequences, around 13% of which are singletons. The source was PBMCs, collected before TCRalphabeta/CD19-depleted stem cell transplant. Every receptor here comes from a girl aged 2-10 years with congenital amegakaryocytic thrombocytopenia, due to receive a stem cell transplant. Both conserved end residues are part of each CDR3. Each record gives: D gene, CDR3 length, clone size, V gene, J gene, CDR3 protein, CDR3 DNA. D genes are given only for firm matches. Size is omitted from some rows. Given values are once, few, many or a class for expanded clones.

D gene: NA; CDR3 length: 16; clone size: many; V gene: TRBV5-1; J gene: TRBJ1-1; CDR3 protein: CASSWRVDRKNTEAFF; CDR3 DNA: TGCGCCAGCAGCTGGCGGGTGGACAGAAAGAACACTGAAGCTTTCTTT
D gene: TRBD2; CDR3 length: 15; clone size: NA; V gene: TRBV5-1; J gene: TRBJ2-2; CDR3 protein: CASSLRLAGGGELFF; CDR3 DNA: TGCGCCAGCAGCTTGCGACTAGCGGGAGGCGGCGAGCTGTTTTTT
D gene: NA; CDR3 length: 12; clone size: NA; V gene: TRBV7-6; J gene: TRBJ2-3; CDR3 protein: CASGDPPDAQYF; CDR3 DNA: TGTGCCAGCGGGGATCCCCCGGATGCGCAGTATTTT
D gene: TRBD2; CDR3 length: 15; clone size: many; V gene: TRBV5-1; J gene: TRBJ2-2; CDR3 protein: CASSRLAGNTGELFF; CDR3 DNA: TGCGCCAGCAGCAGACTAGCGGGGAACACCGGGGAGCTGTTTTTT
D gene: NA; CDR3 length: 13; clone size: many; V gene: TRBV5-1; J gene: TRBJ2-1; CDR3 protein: CASKKGSHNEQFF; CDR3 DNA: TGCGCCAGCAAGAAAGGGTCCCACAATGAGCAGTTCTTC
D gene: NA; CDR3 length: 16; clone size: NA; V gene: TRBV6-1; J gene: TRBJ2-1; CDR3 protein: CASGPVRGGGYNEQFF; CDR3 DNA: TGTGCCAGCGGCCCTGTTCGCGGGGGCGGATACAATGAGCAGTTCTTC
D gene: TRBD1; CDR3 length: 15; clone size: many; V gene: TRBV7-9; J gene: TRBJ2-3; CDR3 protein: CASSAGTGSTDTQYF; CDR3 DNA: TGTGCCAGCAGCGCCGGGACAGGGAGCACAGATACGCAGTATTTT
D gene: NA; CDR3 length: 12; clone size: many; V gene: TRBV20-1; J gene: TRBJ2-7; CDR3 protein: CSATGVGYEQYF; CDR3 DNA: TGCAGTGCTACAGGGGTTGGCTACGAGCAGTACTTC
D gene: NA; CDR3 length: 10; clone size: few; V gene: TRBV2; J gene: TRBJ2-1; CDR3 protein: CASTQNEQFF; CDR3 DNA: TGTGCCAGCACACAGAATGAGCAGTTCTTC
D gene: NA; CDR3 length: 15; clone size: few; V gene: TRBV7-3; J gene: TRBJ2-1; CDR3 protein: CASSLGPSSMNEQFF; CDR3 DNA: TGTGCCAGCAGCTTAGGTCCGTCTAGCATGAATGAGCAGTTCTTC
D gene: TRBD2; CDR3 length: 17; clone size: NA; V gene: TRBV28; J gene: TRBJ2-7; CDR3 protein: CASSFESGGGPSGEQYF; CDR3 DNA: TGTGCCAGCAGTTTTGAGTCGGGAGGAGGGCCTTCGGGGGAGCAGTACTTC